The 8 T cell receptor beta chains below all came from one sample that was sequenced in a study of human T cells and chemical hapten exposure. TCRdb used MiXCR to reprocess the RACE reads, holding one entry per CDR3 protein. The profile covers roughly 71,000 distinct CDR3 sequences, with around 6.5% appearing a single time and under 4.5% taken by the ten largest. Sample time point: healthy volunteer bleed at 6 weeks. The template was total RNA from unfractionated whole blood. The material sequenced was whole blood. These receptors were obtained from a female donor in good health. Some clones in this sample may be carry-over from other donors' samples.

In this sample, this clonotype turned up a few times. The genes are TRBV19 and TRBJ2-1; weak D call: TRBD2 (6 bases). CDR1 is LNHDA and CDR2 is SQIVND in the germline V gene (reference sequence). V shed 4 bases and J shed 6 bases, with 7 bases lying between them. This CDR3 contains 12 residues. CDR3 coding DNA: TGTGCCAGTAGTACCGGGGGCAATGAGCAGTTCTTC. It yields the protein CASSTGGNEQFF.

At least ten counts were recorded for this clonotype. The J gene is TRBJ2-7, the V gene TRBV12-3 or TRBV12-4; D perhaps matches TRBD2 (6 bases). This CDR3 contains 14 residues. Between the trimmed V and J ends, which lost 6 bases and 6 bases, there was a span of 18 bases. The CDR3 sequence is CASRPPGGMGEQYF. CDR3 sequence (DNA): TGTGCCAGCAGACCCCCCGGGGGTATGGGCGAGCAGTACTTC.

This chain's CDR3 is CASSPTGGEQFF. For the CDR3, the DNA is TGCGCCAGCAGCCCGACAGGGGGTGAGCAGTTCTTC. The chain joins TRBV5-1 to TRBJ2-1; 9 bases are a match to TRBD1. CDR1 SGHRS and CDR2 YFSETQ come from the germline V gene. The CDR3 spans 12 residues. V lost 4 bases and J lost 9; bases outside the gene matches: 2.

The V and J genes are TRBV7-2 and TRBJ2-5; no clear D. Germline values: CDR1 SGHTA, CDR2 FQGNSA. The CDR3 covers 14 residues. Trimming removed 5 bases at V and 2 bases at J, with 12 bases between. The CDR3 nucleotides read TGTGCCAGCAGCCCAGGACCACCACAAGAGACCCAGTACTTC. Amino acids: CASSPGPPQETQYF. Full variable domain (outside the CDR3, taken from reference TRBV7-2 and TRBJ2-5): GAGVSQSPSNKVTEKGKDVELRCDPISGHTALYWYRQSLGQGLEFLIYFQGNSAPDKSGLPSDRFSAERTGGSVSTLTIQRTQQEDSAVYLCASSPGPPQETQYFGPGTRLLVL.

The genes are TRBV2 and TRBJ1-4; D might be TRBD1 (5 bases). This CDR3 has 14 residues. V was cut by 6 bases and J by 3 bases, with 11 bases left in between. Germline V gene data show CDR1 as SNHLY and CDR2 as FYNNEI. In DNA, the CDR3 is TGTGCCAGCAGCAAAGGGGTAGCTAATGAAAAACTGTTTTTT. Its translation: CASSKGVANEKLFF.

The chain couples TRBV29-1 to TRBJ1-1; maybe TRBD1 (5 bases). Germline assignment: CDR1 SQVTM and CDR2 ANQGSEA. V was trimmed by 4 bases and J by 10 bases, leaving 16 bases between them. The CDR3 runs to 12 residues. The CDR3: CSVGTEGQRAFF. The CDR3 coding sequence is TGCAGCGTTGGCACAGAGGGGCAGAGAGCTTTCTTT.

This clonotype was detected many times. This sequence joins TRBV6-4 and TRBJ2-1, with 11 positions matching TRBD1. Germline V gives CDR1 MRHNA, CDR2 SNTAGT. This CDR3 contains 14 residues. After removal of 5 bases from V and 6 bases from J, the junction contained 3 bases not matched to a gene. CDR3 in amino acids: CASSPGTGGNEQFF. The CDR3 region has the DNA TGTGCCAGCAGTCCCGGGACAGGGGGCAATGAGCAGTTCTTC.

This clonotype showed up just a few times. The chain has TRBV4-1 and TRBJ2-3, with 8 bases aligning to TRBD2. Per the germline V gene, CDR1 is MGHRA and CDR2 is YSYEKL. J lost 2 bases, V lost 2 bases, and 6 bases had no gene match. CDR3 length: 16 residues. The CDR3 sequence: CASSQPTAGATDTQYF. CDR3 DNA: TGCGCCAGCAGCCAACCGACAGCGGGAGCCACAGATACGCAGTATTTT.